This entry describes one T cell receptor (beta chain). It has no known antigen specificity. No base qualities exist here, and no much larger clone lies one base off it. These data belong to a study of blood T cells in healthy people across ages (dated by TCRdb to 2015 to 2017). Background on the whole study: In model experiments, template switching captured roughly one uniquely barcoded TCR beta cDNA molecule for every two T cells. Age-related changes in TCR beta repertoire diversity were measured in the study by deep sequencing normalized with unique cDNA molecular identifiers. The donors were split into four age groups: young (average 16 years), middle-aged (over 35), aged (over 55) and long-lived (under 90). To avoid experimental bias, donors of different ages were spread randomly across the sequencing lanes. Using the same blood draw, the study looked at two additional independent replicas of 1 million unique cDNA reads for two donors, one aged 18 to 30 and the other aged 80 or older.

Donors were roughly 40 systemically healthy Caucasian individuals from Russia aged roughly 6 to 100 years. Roughly 11 milliliters of peripheral blood were drawn from each donor into EDTA-treated Vacutainer tubes. Ficoll-Paque density-gradient centrifugation was used to isolate PBMCs, with at least 6 million per sample. Trizol reagent was used to extract total RNA from the PBMCs, yielding at least 5 micrograms per sample. The percentages of naive CD45RAhigh/CD27high T cells were determined by flow cytometry on a PBMC aliquot from every donor. Deletion took 4 bases off V and 3 bases off J, with a span of 9 bases between the germline ends. The CDR3 covers 13 residues, taking in both the cysteine and the phenylalanine. This entry keeps only the CDR3 DNA: 39 bases, framed from base 1. The germline V gene specifies SGHTA as CDR1 and FQGTGA as CDR2. Libraries came from 5' RACE. The sequencer was an Illumina HiSeq 2500. The second PCR ran for roughly 7 to 11 cycles and used a J-beta primer mix along with a sample-barcoded 5' primer. Each TCR beta cDNA molecule received a unique molecular identifier from a template-switch 5' adaptor carrying 12 random nucleotides. Each sample yielded at least 3 million CDR3-containing paired-end reads. All of the RNA was converted into first-strand cDNA using the Mint cDNA synthesis kit, with a TRBC-specific oligonucleotide serving as the primer. Following uracil-DNA glycosylase treatment, all cDNA underwent a first 18-cycle PCR with the universal primers M1SS and BC2_uni_R. In the original analysis: Normalization of each sample was performed by random selection of 1 million high-quality reads, each carrying a distinct molecular identifier. Instead of being binned into consensus sequences, reads with shared molecular identifiers were discarded. CDR3 identification, clonotype clustering and error correction used MiTCR with a Q25 quality threshold and the strictest error-elimination algorithm. Lower-bound total TCR beta diversity was estimated with a nonparametric unseen species model using Euler transformation. TCRdb itself trimmed the public reads at Q25 with fastp, ran MiXCR and retained productive beta chains. All rows with the same CDR3 protein become a single entry with the most common DNA and genes. The V and J calls were determined by TCRdb, not by the authors. The sample table contains hundreds of thousands of distinct CDR3 sequences; only one count was recorded for roughly 50% of them. The leading ten clones occupy 25% to 35% of the sample.

Overall results and qualifications from the work: Observed TCR beta diversity correlated strongly with the percentage of naive T cells measured by flow cytometry. Conclusive comparison of naive and antigen-experienced compartments was prevented by the profiling of bulk unsorted PBMCs. The CMV infection status of donors was not known, potentially confounding age-related changes in expanded clonotypes. Observed TCR beta diversity per million T cells fell roughly linearly with age, and a significant reduction was already apparent by age around 40. Compared with the aged group, more naive CD4+ T cells, fewer expanded clones and increased TCR diversity were shown by the long-lived group, suggesting age selection. Estimates of total diversity from one million sequenced T cells were regarded as lower bounds and underestimates.

The sequence derives from a woman between 55 and 75 years old in good health. Sample: blood. The sequence is built from TRBV7-3 and TRBJ1-1; the D gene assignment is ambiguous. The nucleotide sequence reads TGTGCCAGCAGCTACAACCCTTACACTGAAGCTTTCTTT. It specifies CASSYNPYTEAFF.